This T cell receptor (beta chain) was obtained from a study of blood T cell repertoires in COVID-19. On the study more broadly: Samples taken during acute and convalescent COVID-19 were collected in the United States, Italy and Spain. T cells, B-cell-depleted T cells, or PBMCs supplied cDNA or gDNA.

CDR3 length equals 14 residues. Trimming at V came to 4 bases and at J to 3 bases, leaving 7 bases not matched to a gene. Germline assignment: CDR1 SQVTM and CDR2 ANQGSEA. Source study methods: Cell counts per sample came from amplifying reference gene primers. Generated by immunoSEQ multiplex PCR, the TCRdb table keeps only in-frame clones and is missing some. V and J calls and clone size are copied from that table; D and trimming were computed from the DNA. The data show 150,000 to 160,000 clones, with 80% to 90% seen just once and roughly 14% held by the top ten. Material for sequencing was peripheral blood. V usage is TRBV29-1 and J usage is TRBJ2-7; TRBD1 aligns across 9 bases. The clonotype was recovered from a woman in her thirties or forties with acute or convalescent COVID-19. The CDR3 DNA is TGCAGCGTTGCGGGACAGGGTGGAGACTACGAGCAGTACTTC. This gives the protein CSVAGQGGDYEQYF.